These T cell receptor beta chains were read from a single sample in a study of T cell responses to AZD1222 COVID-19 vaccine. Using immunoSEQ multiplex PCR, the repertoire was profiled, and TCRdb retains in-frame clones only, with some absent. The sample contains some 200,000 clones, around 90% of which appear only once. The source was peripheral blood, collected 28 days after the second dose of the MenACWY control vaccine. The receptors shown here come from an adult who received the MenACWY meningococcal vaccine as a control. The CDR3 runs from the conserved cysteine through the conserved F or W. D genes are given only for firm matches. The size of a clone is reported for some rows only, either as once, few or many, or as a class for expanded clones.

CDR3 protein: CSARAGNTIYF
CDR3 DNA: TGCAGTGCTAGAGCTGGAAACACCATATATTTT
clone size: .
V gene: TRBV20-1
D gene: .
J gene: TRBJ1-3

CDR3 protein: CASSPTTDPNTGELFF
CDR3 DNA: TGTGCCAGCTCACCAACGACAGATCCAAACACCGGGGAGCTGTTTTTT
clone size: .
V gene: TRBV18
D gene: .
J gene: TRBJ2-2

CDR3 protein: CASSRRQGNTEAFF
CDR3 DNA: TGTGCCAGCAGCCGCAGACAGGGGAACACTGAAGCTTTCTTT
clone size: .
V gene: TRBV3-1/TRBV3-2
D gene: TRBD1
J gene: TRBJ1-1

CDR3 protein: CASSLSGPYEQYF
CDR3 DNA: TGTGCCAGCAGCTTGTCGGGACCCTACGAGCAGTACTTC
clone size: .
V gene: TRBV11-3
D gene: .
J gene: TRBJ2-7

CDR3 protein: CASSPGIQNTEAFF
CDR3 DNA: TGTGCCAGCTCACCAGGTATCCAGAACACTGAAGCTTTCTTT
clone size: .
V gene: TRBV18
D gene: .
J gene: TRBJ1-1

CDR3 protein: CASSLWLGYGYTF
CDR3 DNA: TGTGCCAGCAGTTTATGGTTAGGATATGGCTACACCTTC
clone size: .
V gene: TRBV12-3/TRBV12-4
D gene: .
J gene: TRBJ1-2

CDR3 protein: CSVDSRGDTGELFF
CDR3 DNA: TGCAGCGTTGATTCGAGGGGGGACACCGGGGAGCTGTTTTTT
clone size: .
V gene: TRBV29-1
D gene: .
J gene: TRBJ2-2

CDR3 protein: CASTLGLNDQETQYF
CDR3 DNA: TGCGCCAGCACCTTAGGACTAAACGATCAAGAGACCCAGTACTTC
clone size: .
V gene: TRBV5-1
D gene: .
J gene: TRBJ2-5

CDR3 protein: CASSESVYYEQYF
CDR3 DNA: TGTGCCAGCAGTGAATCTGTATACTACGAGCAGTACTTC
clone size: .
V gene: TRBV6-1
D gene: .
J gene: TRBJ2-7

CDR3 protein: CASSPQGPSTDTQYF
CDR3 DNA: TGTGCCAGTAGCCCACAGGGCCCTAGCACAGATACGCAGTATTTT
clone size: .
V gene: TRBV19
D gene: .
J gene: TRBJ2-3

CDR3 protein: CASSLEGSRDTQYF
CDR3 DNA: TGTGCCAGCAGCTTAGAGGGTAGCAGAGATACGCAGTATTTT
clone size: once
V gene: TRBV7-9
D gene: .
J gene: TRBJ2-3

CDR3 protein: CASSPAGSGNTIYF
CDR3 DNA: TGTGCCAGCTCACCAGCAGGGAGCGGAAACACCATATATTTT
clone size: .
V gene: TRBV18
D gene: .
J gene: TRBJ1-3

CDR3 protein: CASSLNAGDPGYTF
CDR3 DNA: TGTGCCAGCAGCTTAAACGCAGGGGATCCTGGCTACACCTTC
clone size: .
V gene: TRBV7-3
D gene: .
J gene: TRBJ1-2

CDR3 protein: CASSLEVHSNQPQHF
CDR3 DNA: TGTGCCAGCAGCTTGGAAGTTCATAGCAATCAGCCCCAGCATTTT
clone size: .
V gene: TRBV5-5
D gene: .
J gene: TRBJ1-5

CDR3 protein: CASSTGTGGATEAFF
CDR3 DNA: TGTGCCAGCAGTACAGGGACAGGGGGGGCCACTGAAGCTTTCTTT
clone size: .
V gene: TRBV2
D gene: TRBD1
J gene: TRBJ1-1

CDR3 protein: CASSPRTGGLHF
CDR3 DNA: TGTGCCAGTAGTCCAAGGACAGGGGGCTTGCATTTT
clone size: few
V gene: TRBV19
D gene: TRBD1
J gene: TRBJ1-5

CDR3 protein: CASSVGLAGGGYEQYF
CDR3 DNA: TGTGCCAGCAGCGTAGGGCTAGCGGGAGGGGGGTACGAGCAGTACTTC
clone size: .
V gene: TRBV9
D gene: TRBD2
J gene: TRBJ2-7

CDR3 protein: CAWSKNGYTF
CDR3 DNA: TGTGCCTGGAGTAAAAATGGCTACACCTTC
clone size: .
V gene: TRBV30
D gene: .
J gene: TRBJ1-2

CDR3 protein: CSVEIGISSSYEQYF
CDR3 DNA: TGCAGCGTTGAAATCGGGATTTCCAGCTCCTACGAGCAGTACTTC
clone size: .
V gene: TRBV29-1
D gene: .
J gene: TRBJ2-7

CDR3 protein: CASSEGSNQPQHF
CDR3 DNA: TGTGCCAGCAGCGAAGGGAGCAATCAGCCCCAGCATTTT
clone size: .
V gene: TRBV6-1
D gene: .
J gene: TRBJ1-5

CDR3 protein: CSVEDQGPLLGEQFF
CDR3 DNA: TGCAGCGTTGAAGATCAGGGACCTCTTCTCGGTGAGCAGTTCTTC
clone size: .
V gene: TRBV29-1
D gene: .
J gene: TRBJ2-1

CDR3 protein: CASSPRRFMSSYNEQFF
CDR3 DNA: TGTGCCAGCAGTCCCCGGCGATTCATGAGCTCCTACAATGAGCAGTTCTTC
clone size: .
V gene: TRBV6-6
D gene: .
J gene: TRBJ2-1

CDR3 protein: CASSLGTLRTVSGNTIYF
CDR3 DNA: TGCGCCAGCAGCTTGGGAACACTCCGGACAGTCTCTGGAAACACCATATATTTT
clone size: .
V gene: TRBV5-1
D gene: .
J gene: TRBJ1-3

CDR3 protein: CASSIGRATYNEQFF
CDR3 DNA: TGTGCCAGTAGTATAGGGCGGGCCACCTACAATGAGCAGTTCTTC
clone size: .
V gene: TRBV19
D gene: .
J gene: TRBJ2-1

CDR3 protein: CATSGGGSNQPQHF
CDR3 DNA: TGTGCCACCAGTGGTGGTGGCAGCAATCAGCCCCAGCATTTT
clone size: .
V gene: TRBV24-1
D gene: .
J gene: TRBJ1-5

CDR3 protein: CASSTKRGSTDTQYF
CDR3 DNA: TGTGCCAGCAGCACGAAGCGGGGTAGCACAGATACGCAGTATTTT
clone size: .
V gene: TRBV5-6
D gene: TRBD2
J gene: TRBJ2-3

CDR3 protein: CSAMSTDTQYF
CDR3 DNA: TGCAGTGCTATGTCCACAGATACGCAGTATTTT
clone size: .
V gene: TRBV20-1
D gene: .
J gene: TRBJ2-3

CDR3 protein: CASSSTPRQVEKLFF
CDR3 DNA: TGTGCCAGCAGCTCTACCCCCAGGCAGGTCGAAAAACTGTTTTTT
clone size: .
V gene: TRBV5-6
D gene: .
J gene: TRBJ1-4

CDR3 protein: CASSGLTGGYGYTF
CDR3 DNA: TGTGCCAGTAGTGGATTGACAGGGGGCTATGGCTACACCTTC
clone size: .
V gene: TRBV19
D gene: TRBD1
J gene: TRBJ1-2

CDR3 protein: CASSENRAGGGYTF
CDR3 DNA: TGTGCCAGCAGTGAGAACAGGGCAGGAGGTGGCTACACCTTC
clone size: .
V gene: TRBV25-1
D gene: .
J gene: TRBJ1-2

CDR3 protein: CASSYGQGPYEQYF
CDR3 DNA: TGTGCCAGCAGCTATGGACAGGGTCCCTACGAGCAGTACTTC
clone size: .
V gene: TRBV9
D gene: TRBD1
J gene: TRBJ2-7

CDR3 protein: CASTSASGRASDTQYF
CDR3 DNA: TGTGCCAGCACTTCGGCGAGCGGGAGGGCCTCAGATACGCAGTATTTT
clone size: .
V gene: TRBV7-2
D gene: TRBD2
J gene: TRBJ2-3

CDR3 protein: CASSFDRDRGYHEQYF
CDR3 DNA: TGTGCCAGCAGCTTTGACCGGGACAGGGGCTACCACGAGCAGTACTTC
clone size: .
V gene: TRBV7-6
D gene: TRBD1
J gene: TRBJ2-7

CDR3 protein: CASGQGAPTEAFF
CDR3 DNA: TGTGCCAGCGGTCAGGGGGCTCCCACTGAAGCTTTCTTT
clone size: .
V gene: TRBV6-5
D gene: TRBD1
J gene: TRBJ1-1

CDR3 protein: CAGGYRDTDTQYF
CDR3 DNA: TGTGCCGGGGGGTACCGGGACACAGATACGCAGTATTTT
clone size: .
V gene: TRBV9
D gene: .
J gene: TRBJ2-3

CDR3 protein: CARTEVGNYGYTF
CDR3 DNA: TGTGCCCGGACAGAAGTCGGTAACTATGGCTACACCTTC
clone size: .
V gene: TRBV30
D gene: .
J gene: TRBJ1-2

CDR3 protein: CASSLTGLAGGPYEQYF
CDR3 DNA: TGTGCCAGCAGCCTGACGGGACTAGCGGGAGGGCCTTACGAGCAGTACTTC
clone size: .
V gene: TRBV7-2
D gene: TRBD2
J gene: TRBJ2-7

CDR3 protein: CASSPPGARTGELFF
CDR3 DNA: TGTGCCAGCAGCCCCCCGGGGGCCAGGACCGGGGAGCTGTTTTTT
clone size: .
V gene: TRBV7-6
D gene: .
J gene: TRBJ2-2

CDR3 protein: CASKDRANEQFF
CDR3 DNA: TGTGCCAGTAAAGACCGGGCGAATGAGCAGTTCTTC
clone size: .
V gene: TRBV19
D gene: .
J gene: TRBJ2-1

CDR3 protein: CASTPAGIRQKISNQPQHF
CDR3 DNA: TGTGCCAGCACCCCAGCGGGGATCCGGCAAAAAATCAGCAATCAGCCCCAGCATTTT
clone size: .
V gene: TRBV7-8
D gene: .
J gene: TRBJ1-5

CDR3 protein: CASSLLAGAGNEQFF
CDR3 DNA: TGTGCCAGCAGTTTACTGGCGGGAGCGGGCAATGAGCAGTTCTTC
clone size: .
V gene: TRBV28
D gene: TRBD2
J gene: TRBJ2-1

CDR3 protein: CASSVEGLAGHSTDTQYF
CDR3 DNA: TGTGCCAGCAGCGTAGAGGGACTAGCGGGACATAGCACAGATACGCAGTATTTT
clone size: once
V gene: TRBV9
D gene: TRBD2
J gene: TRBJ2-3